This entry lists 23 T cell receptor beta chains sequenced from one sample in a study of beta chain features in type 1 diabetes. The study reverse transcribed the entire isolated RNA, so it sequenced expressed TCRB transcripts. TCRdb's table, derived via immunoSEQ multiplex PCR, lists solely in-frame clones and lacks some. The table has around 430,000 clones, approximately 28% seen once. The sequencing sample was made of naive CD4+ T cells from blood. The receptors originated from a young man in good health.

This clone was observed a handful of times. The same CDR3 arises from other DNA sequences in this sample as well. The J gene is TRBJ1-1, the V gene TRBV9; D uncertain. This CDR3 is built from 13 residues. The germline V gene has CDR1 SGDLS and CDR2 YYNGEE. With 2 bases removed from V and 1 base from J, the gap between germline ends came to 6 bases. CDR3 region: CASSVGPNTEAFF. The CDR3 coding sequence is TGTGCCAGCAGCGTTGGGCCGAACACTGAAGCTTTCTTT. Full variable domain (missing parts from reference TRBV9 and TRBJ1-1): DSGVTQTPKHLITATGQRVTLRCSPRSGDLSVYWYQQSLDQGLQFLIQYYNGEERAKGNILERFSAQQFPDLHSELNLSSLELGDSALYFCASSVGPNTEAFFGQGTRLTVV.

The rearrangement links TRBV5-4 to TRBJ2-2; a weak D match, TRBD2 (5 bases). CDR3 length: 14 residues. From germline, CDR1 is SGHNT and CDR2 YYREEE (reference sequence). Trimming pared 0 bases from V and 4 bases from J, leaving 7 bases between. The CDR3 nucleotides read TGTGCCAGCAGCTTGGATCTAGCCACCGGGGAGCTGTTTTTT. Translated: CASSLDLATGELFF.

The table lists this clone with a few counts. The chain carries TRBV30 and TRBJ2-5; no reliable D call. Trimming took 3 bases from V and 7 from J, leaving 6 bases between them. Germline V gives CDR1 GTSNPN, CDR2 SVGIG (reference sequence). The CDR3 is 10 residues long. The DNA for the CDR3 is TGTGCCTGGAGCCGAGGGACCCAGTACTTC. Protein sequence: CAWSRGTQYF.

This clone occurred a few times. The chain recombines TRBV4-3 with TRBJ1-2; possibly TRBD1 for D (5 bases). CDR1 and CDR2 (germline): LGHNA, YSLEER. V lost 0 bases, J lost 6 bases, and 11 bases lay in between. This CDR3 region has 14 residues. CDR3 sequence: CASSQEGRADGYTF. In nucleotides, the CDR3 is TGCGCCAGCAGCCAAGAGGGCAGGGCGGATGGCTACACCTTC.

The gene calls are TRBV5-4 and TRBJ2-3, with TRBD1 matching 9 bases. Germline CDR1 and CDR2: SGHNT and YYREEE (reference sequence). V shed 2 bases and J 2 bases; nucleotides not matched to a gene: 6. There are 16 residues in the CDR3. The CDR3 DNA sequence: TGTGCCAGCAGCTTCCCTACAGGGGGCCTCACAGATACGCAGTATTTT. It is translated as CASSFPTGGLTDTQYF.

The table lists this clone with a few counts. The chain carries TRBV2 and TRBJ2-5; 9 nucleotides align to TRBD1. The CDR3 loop spans 16 amino acids. V lost 3 bases and J lost 6; bases outside the gene matches: 11. Germline CDR1 is SNHLY and CDR2 is FYNNEI. CDR3 in amino acids: CASSDPGQGAPKTQYF. The DNA of the CDR3 is TGTGCCAGCAGTGACCCGGGACAGGGTGCTCCTAAGACCCAGTACTTC.

A few counts support this clone. The rearrangement links TRBV10-2 to TRBJ2-1; D gene uncertain. Germline-derived CDR1 and CDR2 are WSHSY and SAAADI. V was cut by 7 bases and J by 0 bases, with 7 bases left in between. The CDR3 is made up of 13 amino acids. This CDR3 is CASKESSYNEQFF. CDR3 nucleotide sequence: TGCGCCAGCAAGGAAAGCTCCTACAATGAGCAGTTCTTC.

The chain couples TRBV7-9 to TRBJ2-1; D gene unclear. Deletions cut 1 base from V and 9 bases from J, with 10 bases between. This CDR3 has 13 residues. CDR1 is SEHNR, CDR2 FQNEAQ, per germline (reference sequence). Written as DNA, the CDR3 is TGTGCCAGCAGCTTAGTGCCGACGGGTGAGCAGTTCTTC. It specifies CASSLVPTGEQFF.

This clone appeared a few times. This chain links TRBV4-2 with TRBJ2-5, with unresolved D. The CDR3 sequence is 14 residues long. V was trimmed by 1 base and J by 2 bases, leaving 8 bases between them. CDR1 and CDR2 (germline): LGHNA, YNFKEQ. This CDR3 is CASSQASRQETQYF. For the CDR3, the DNA is TGTGCCAGCAGCCAAGCGTCGAGGCAAGAGACCCAGTACTTC.

V and J are TRBV7-2 and TRBJ2-3; tentatively, D is TRBD1 (5 bases). CDR3 length equals 15 residues. Germline V gene sequence: CDR1 SGHTA, CDR2 FQGNSA. V gave up 6 bases and J gave up 1 base, with 14 bases separating them. The CDR3: CASRGQLAGTDTQYF. DNA of the CDR3: TGTGCCAGCAGGGGGCAACTCGCGGGCACAGATACGCAGTATTTT. The complete variable domain, with remaining parts taken from reference TRBV7-2 and TRBJ2-3, reads GAGVSQSPSNKVTEKGKDVELRCDPISGHTALYWYRQSLGQGLEFLIYFQGNSAPDKSGLPSDRFSAERTGGSVSTLTIQRTQQEDSAVYLCASRGQLAGTDTQYFGPGTRLTVL.

About this clone itself: Other DNA sequences in the same sample also yield this CDR3. The CDR3 coding sequence is TGTGCCAGCAGTGAATACGGCGGCGATGAGCAGTTCTTC. Translation gives CASSEYGGDEQFF. The chain carries TRBV25-1 and TRBJ2-1; unclear D gene. The length of the CDR3 is 13 residues. V was trimmed by 0 bases and J by 8 bases, leaving 8 bases between them. Looked up from germline, CDR1 is MGHDK and CDR2 is SYGVNS.

This clone was observed a few times. V and J are TRBV5-6 and TRBJ2-1; D is uncertain. This CDR3 contains 13 residues. The ends were cut back, 4 bases at V and 5 bases at J, with 10 bases in the middle. CDR1 is SGHDT, CDR2 YYEEEE, per germline. CDR3 loop: CASSAANNNEQFF. CDR3 bases: TGTGCCAGCAGCGCGGCCAACAACAATGAGCAGTTCTTC.

This clone was observed a few times. This chain uses TRBV30 with TRBJ2-1; 11 bases are a match to TRBD2. Germline-derived CDR1 and CDR2 are GTSNPN and SVGIG (reference sequence). The CDR3 loop spans 15 amino acids. Trimming at V came to 0 bases and at J to 6 bases, leaving 4 bases not matched to a gene. CDR3 DNA sequence: TGTGCCTGGAGTGTATTGGGACTAGCGGCCAATGAGCAGTTCTTC. It encodes CAWSVLGLAANEQFF.

The chain combines TRBV6-5 with TRBJ2-3; no clear D. V was cut by 4 bases and J by 6 bases, with 11 bases left in between. The CDR3 is 13 amino acids. Per germline, CDR1 MNHEY and CDR2 SVGAGI. CDR3 loop: CASSWGTGDTQYF. As DNA, the CDR3 is TGTGCCAGCAGTTGGGGTACTGGGGATACGCAGTATTTT.

The V gene is TRBV5-1, the J gene TRBJ2-3; TRBD2 might be the D (5 bases). V lost 3 bases, J lost 5 bases, and 16 bases lay in between. Germline CDR1 SGHRS, CDR2 YFSETQ. This CDR3 is built from 15 residues. CDR3 sequence reads: CASSSRTGSEDTQYF. As DNA, the CDR3 is TGCGCCAGCAGCTCGCGGACTGGATCGGAAGATACGCAGTATTTT.

The genes are TRBV4-1 and TRBJ2-2, with a tentative D call TRBD1 (5 bases). The CDR3 totals 14 residues. CDR1 MGHRA and CDR2 YSYEKL come from the germline V gene. Deletions cut 5 bases from V and 3 bases from J, with 10 bases between. CDR3 sequence reads: CASSFLGDTGELFF. DNA for the CDR3: TGCGCCAGCAGCTTTTTAGGGGACACCGGGGAGCTGTTTTTT.

The chain recombines TRBV27 with TRBJ1-1, with unresolved D. The CDR3 length is 11 residues. Germline lookup yields CDR1 MNHEY and CDR2 SMNVEV (reference sequence). With 3 bases removed from V and 11 bases from J, the gap between germline ends came to 10 bases. The CDR3 loop reads CASSFPRVAFF. The CDR3 DNA reads as TGTGCCAGCAGTTTTCCGCGGGTCGCTTTCTTT.

This clone was observed a handful of times. This chain connects TRBV30 to TRBJ1-2; 7 bases map to TRBD1. The CDR3 loop spans 14 amino acids. The ends lost 4 bases at V and 4 bases at J; junction bases unmatched: 9. CDR1 is GTSNPN, CDR2 SVGIG, per germline (reference sequence). For the CDR3, the DNA is TGTGCCTGGAATGTGCAGGGGGTAGTCTATGGCTACACCTTC. This translates into CAWNVQGVVYGYTF.

This clone was recorded a few times. The chain is built from TRBV7-2 and TRBJ2-5; TRBD1 matches 7 bases. Near its end, the DNA agrees better with TRBJ2-7, so the J call may be wrong. Germline V gene data show CDR1 as SGHTA and CDR2 as FQGNSA. The CDR3 runs to 14 residues. The CDR3 bases are TGTGCCAGCAGCTTTCTAGGGACAGCCTACGAGCAGTACTTC. Translating gives CASSFLGTAYEQYF.

This clone was seen more than once but under ten times. The chain employs TRBV7-9 and TRBJ2-7, with a tentative D call TRBD2 (5 bases). The CDR3 is 14 amino acids. V lost 1 base and J 2 bases, leaving 9 bases between the germline ends. Germline CDR1 reads SEHNR; CDR2 reads FQNEAQ (reference sequence). This chain's CDR3 is CASSLGGSAYEQYF. In nucleotides, the CDR3 is TGTGCCAGCAGCTTAGGAGGGTCAGCCTACGAGCAGTACTTC.

This clone was counted between two and nine times. The chain is built from TRBV29-1 and TRBJ2-1; TRBD2 agrees at 7 bases. The germline V gene has CDR1 SQVTM and CDR2 ANQGSEA. The CDR3 length is 12 residues. Trimming at V came to 7 bases and at J to 9 bases, leaving 9 bases not matched to a gene. The CDR3 is CSAARDYGEQFF. The CDR3 bases are TGCAGCGCCGCCCGGGACTACGGTGAGCAGTTCTTC.

This chain links TRBV4-2 with TRBJ2-1; 9 bases align to TRBD2. The V gene's germline CDR1 is LGHNA and CDR2 YNFKEQ. The junction had 6 bases not matched to a gene; V was cut back by 6 bases and J by 3 bases. This CDR3 has 15 amino acids. This CDR3 reads CASRGTSSNYNEQFF. CDR3 nucleotide sequence: TGTGCCAGCAGGGGGACTAGCAGCAACTACAATGAGCAGTTCTTC.

The V call is TRBV15, the J call TRBJ2-4, with D tentatively TRBD1 (5 bases). The CDR3 is 12 residues long. The V end was cut by 5 bases, the J end by 8 bases, with 10 bases between. From germline, CDR1 is LNHNV and CDR2 YYDKDF (reference sequence). In nucleotides, the CDR3 is TGTGCCACCAGCGGACGCAGGGACATTCAGTACTTC. Translating it yields CATSGRRDIQYF.